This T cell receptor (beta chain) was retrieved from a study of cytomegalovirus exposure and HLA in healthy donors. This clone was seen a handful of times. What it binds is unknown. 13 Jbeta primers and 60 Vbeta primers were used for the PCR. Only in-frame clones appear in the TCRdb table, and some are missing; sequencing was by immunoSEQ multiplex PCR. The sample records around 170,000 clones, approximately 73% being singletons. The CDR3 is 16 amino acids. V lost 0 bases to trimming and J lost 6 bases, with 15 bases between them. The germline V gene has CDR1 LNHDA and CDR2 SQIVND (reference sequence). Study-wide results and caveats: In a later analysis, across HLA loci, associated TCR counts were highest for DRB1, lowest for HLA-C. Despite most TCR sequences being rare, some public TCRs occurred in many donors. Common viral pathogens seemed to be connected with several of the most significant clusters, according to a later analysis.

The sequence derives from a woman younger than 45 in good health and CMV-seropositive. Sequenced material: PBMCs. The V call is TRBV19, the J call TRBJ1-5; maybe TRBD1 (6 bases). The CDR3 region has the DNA TGTGCCAGTAGTATAGAAGGACCGAGAGGGGGTCAGCCCCAGCATTTT. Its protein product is CASSIEGPRGGQPQHF.